The rows below give T cell receptor beta chains drawn from one sample of a study of vaccination and CD4 T cells after COVID-19. Their cognate antigens are unknown. Each CDR3 protein gets one entry after TCRdb re-called the PCR reads with MiXCR. Among under 20,000 distinct CDR3 sequences, under 45% were seen once, and the ten largest hold under 8%. The sequencing used CD4+ T cells from blood, cultured in vitro, collected after SARS-CoV-2 vaccination. The receptors were gathered from a human donor who had recovered from COVID-19. The CDR3 runs from the conserved cysteine through the conserved F or W. The D gene is left open where the match is weak. Not every row has a clone size; where given, it reads once, few, many or a size class.

clone_size,d_call,v_call,j_call,cdr3_aa,cdr3_nt
once,-,TRBV2,TRBJ1-5,CASRLNSGRAGLQHF,TGTGCCAGCCGACTAAATTCAGGGCGGGCAGGGCTCCAGCATTTT
few,-,TRBV7-2,TRBJ2-5,CASSLASETQYF,TGTGCCAGCAGCTTAGCGTCCGAGACCCAGTACTTC
-,-,TRBV6-1,TRBJ2-3,CASTPQGARPLTQYF,TGTGCCAGCACCCCACAGGGCGCTCGCCCCCTTACGCAGTATTTT
few,-,TRBV20-1,TRBJ2-1,CSAREGDNEQFF,TGCAGTGCTAGAGAAGGGGACAATGAGCAGTTCTTC
-,-,TRBV10-3,TRBJ1-2,CAISERGGADHGYTF,TGTGCCATCAGTGAGCGGGGGGGCGCTGACCATGGCTACACCTTC
-,TRBD1,TRBV20-1,TRBJ1-1,CSARTGGNTEAFF,TGCAGTGCTCGCACAGGGGGCAACACTGAAGCTTTCTTT
-,-,TRBV7-9,TRBJ2-7,CASSQGPYYEQYF,TGTGCCAGCAGCCAGGGACCTTATTACGAGCAGTACTTC
-,-,TRBV6-4,TRBJ1-2,CASSALNDLKGGGYTF,TGTGCCAGCAGCGCCCTAAATGACCTGAAGGGAGGTGGCTACACCTTC
few,-,TRBV6-5,TRBJ1-2,CASSYGGDPGYTF,TGTGCCAGCAGTTACGGAGGGGATCCTGGCTACACCTTC
-,TRBD1,TRBV12-3/TRBV12-4,TRBJ1-1,CASNTKEGQKAMNTEAFF,TGTGCCAGCAATACAAAAGAGGGACAGAAAGCTATGAACACTGAAGCTTTCTTT
-,-,TRBV20-1,TRBJ2-5,CSARDWARVEETQYF,TGCAGTGCTAGAGACTGGGCGAGAGTGGAGGAGACCCAGTACTTC
-,TRBD2,TRBV6-2/TRBV6-3,TRBJ2-5,CASTRREAGGTQYF,TGTGCCAGCACCAGGCGGGAGGCCGGTGGGACCCAGTACTTC
-,TRBD1,TRBV20-1,TRBJ1-1,CSSQGQANTEAFF,TGCAGTAGTCAGGGACAGGCGAACACTGAAGCTTTCTTT
few,-,TRBV28,TRBJ2-5,CASRGQTGGMKTQYF,TGTGCCAGCAGGGGGCAGACGGGGGGCATGAAGACCCAGTACTTC
-,-,TRBV20-1,TRBJ2-7,CSASPQRRVSSYEQYF,TGCAGTGCGTCCCCCCAACGTAGGGTCAGTTCCTACGAGCAGTACTTC
-,-,TRBV14,TRBJ1-2,CASSQGGYNYGYTF,TGTGCCAGCAGCCAAGGGGGCTATAACTATGGCTACACCTTC
-,TRBD2,TRBV20-1,TRBJ2-3,CSAGLAGSTDTQYF,TGCAGTGCTGGACTAGCGGGGAGCACAGATACGCAGTATTTT
few,-,TRBV2,TRBJ2-7,CASKKRTYEQYF,TGTGCCAGCAAGAAACGAACCTACGAGCAGTACTTC
-,TRBD2,TRBV2,TRBJ2-7,CASSRLAIEQYF,TGTGCCAGCAGCCGACTAGCGATCGAGCAGTACTTC
-,-,TRBV4-3,TRBJ2-5,CASSQGQGMGTQYF,TGCGCCAGCAGCCAAGGGCAGGGAATGGGGACCCAGTACTTC
few,-,TRBV7-9,TRBJ2-3,CASSPPAYF,TGTGCCAGCAGCCCGCCGGCGTATTTT
-,TRBD2,TRBV20-1,TRBJ2-7,CSAPTSGRALGEQYF,TGCAGTGCCCCAACTAGCGGGAGGGCTTTGGGCGAGCAGTACTTC
-,-,TRBV6-1,TRBJ2-7,CASKPDLASSYEQYF,TGTGCCAGCAAGCCGGATCTAGCTAGCTCCTACGAGCAGTACTTC
-,-,TRBV9,TRBJ1-6,CASSVAGDQRPLHF,TGTGCCAGCAGCGTAGCTGGGGATCAACGACCCCTCCACTTT
-,-,TRBV7-2,TRBJ1-6,CASSNYRTAGRSPLHF,TGTGCCAGCAGCAACTACCGGACAGCCGGCCGCTCACCCCTCCACTTT
-,TRBD2,TRBV7-8,TRBJ2-1,CASSLVGSGGNNEQFF,TGTGCCAGCAGCTTAGTCGGGTCGGGAGGGAACAATGAGCAGTTCTTC
few,TRBD1,TRBV19,TRBJ2-2,CATEQGVDTGELFF,TGTGCCACTGAACAGGGGGTAGACACCGGGGAGCTGTTTTTT
-,-,TRBV21-1,TRBJ1-5,CAGSGLCLENQPQHF,TGTGCCGGATCGGGACTTTGCCTGGAAAATCAGCCCCAGCATTTT
-,TRBD1,TRBV7-2,TRBJ1-2,CASSRDREGYGYTF,TGTGCCAGCAGTCGTGACAGGGAGGGCTATGGCTACACCTTC
-,TRBD1,TRBV7-3,TRBJ2-2,CASSSGQGAAWAGELFF,TGTGCCAGCAGCTCGGGACAGGGGGCAGCTTGGGCCGGGGAGCTGTTTTTT
-,-,TRBV5-1,TRBJ2-7,CASSSYNPAEQYF,TGCGCCAGCAGCTCGTATAACCCGGCCGAGCAGTACTTC
few,-,TRBV6-4,TRBJ2-1,CASSAGDYNEQFF,TGTGCCAGCAGTGCGGGGGACTACAATGAGCAGTTCTTC
-,-,TRBV6-5,TRBJ2-1,CASSYMGPPHNEQFF,TGTGCCAGCAGTTACATGGGGCCCCCCCACAATGAGCAGTTCTTC
-,TRBD1,TRBV10-1,TRBJ2-7,CASSDSDRAYEQYF,TGCGCCAGCAGTGATTCGGACAGGGCGTACGAGCAGTACTTC
-,-,TRBV7-9,TRBJ2-3,CASTWGRGTDTQYF,TGTGCCAGCACCTGGGGCAGGGGCACAGATACGCAGTATTTT
-,-,TRBV7-9,TRBJ2-7,CASSLGFGLRRNEQYF,TGTGCCAGCAGCTTAGGATTCGGACTAAGGCGAAACGAGCAGTACTTC